This entry lists 21 T cell receptor beta chains sequenced from one sample in a study of long-term antiretroviral therapy in people with HIV. With survey level as its setting, the immunoSEQ assay was v3.0. Assay used: immunoSEQ multiplex PCR; TCRdb lists only in-frame clones, some missing. The sample gives roughly 18,000 clones, approximately 89% of which show up once; 10% to 15% is in the top ten. The starting material was unsorted PBMCs, obtained 0.6 years after starting antiretroviral therapy. These receptors were obtained from a middle-aged woman with HIV.

The chain uses TRBV18 and TRBJ2-3, with no clear D. Germline V gives CDR1 KGHSH, CDR2 LQKENI. The CDR3 is 15 residues long. The V end lost 3 bases, the J end lost 6 bases, and 16 bases lay between the germline ends. In nucleotides, the CDR3 is TGTGCCAGCTCACCCCTCCCCATGGGTGGGGATACGCAGTATTTT. Amino acids: CASSPLPMGGDTQYF. The full variable domain, rest sourced from reference TRBV18 and TRBJ2-3, is NAGVMQNPRHLVRRRGQEARLRCSPMKGHSHVYWYRQLPEEGLKFMVYLQKENIIDESGMPKERFSAEFPKEGPSILRIQQVVRGDSAAYFCASSPLPMGGDTQYFGPGTRLTVL.

The chain combines TRBV5-4 with TRBJ1-2, with 7 bases matching TRBD1. V trimming: 3 bases; J trimming: 0 bases; junction bases outside the gene matches: 5. Germline lookup yields CDR1 SGHNT and CDR2 YYREEE (reference sequence). The CDR3 sequence is 15 residues long. CDR3 in amino acids: CASSWGTAANYGYTF. CDR3 nucleotide sequence: TGTGCCAGCAGCTGGGGGACAGCAGCTAACTATGGCTACACCTTC.

The genes are TRBV25-1 and TRBJ2-5; D gene ambiguous. Germline loops: CDR1 MGHDK, CDR2 SYGVNS. The CDR3 length is 15 residues. The V gene lost 6 bases and the J gene lost 1 base, with 15 bases spanning the gap. In DNA, the CDR3 is TGTGCCAGCAGCCCGATTCGAGGAGTCCAAGAGACCCAGTACTTC. Its translation is CASSPIRGVQETQYF.

In DNA form, the CDR3 reads TGTGCCAGCCGCCTCCGTAACTATGGCTACACCTTC. Protein sequence: CASRLRNYGYTF. This chain joins TRBV2 and TRBJ1-2; no reliable D call. CDR1 SNHLY and CDR2 FYNNEI come from the germline V gene. This CDR3 has 12 amino acids. V lost 8 bases, J lost 1 base, and 8 bases lay in between. Variable domain in full (rest from reference TRBV2 and TRBJ1-2): EPEVTQTPSHQVTQMGQEVILRCVPISNHLYFYWYRQILGQKVEFLVSFYNNEISEKSEIFDDQFSVERPDGSNFTLKIRSTKLEDSAMYFCASRLRNYGYTFGSGTRLTVV.

CDR3 in amino acids: CASSLDRPAGNTEAFF. For the CDR3, the DNA is TGCGCCAGCAGCTTGGACAGGCCGGCGGGGAACACTGAAGCTTTCTTT. V and J are TRBV5-1 and TRBJ1-1; D might be TRBD1 (5 bases). The CDR3 loop spans 16 amino acids. Germline V gives CDR1 SGHRS, CDR2 YFSETQ. V lost 0 bases and J lost 1, with 13 bases in between.

This sequence joins TRBV2 and TRBJ2-7, with D uncertain. V lost 0 bases, J lost 4 bases, and 16 bases lay in between. Germline values: CDR1 SNHLY, CDR2 FYNNEI. The CDR3 extends over 16 amino acids. The CDR3 DNA follows: TGTGCCAGCAGTGAAGCGCAGACACCCCCGGGTTACGAGCAGTACTTC. Protein: CASSEAQTPPGYEQYF.

A single count supports this clone. The rearrangement links TRBV18 to TRBJ1-5; TRBD1 matches at 7 bases. Germline trimming cut 3 bases from V and 4 bases from J; bases unmatched to any gene: 6. Germline CDR1 is KGHSH and CDR2 is LQKENI. CDR3 length equals 15 residues. The CDR3 is CASSPGQSGNQPQHF. CDR3 DNA sequence: TGTGCCAGCTCACCGGGACAGTCGGGAAATCAGCCCCAGCATTTT.

This chain uses TRBV7-2 with TRBJ1-2; 11 nucleotides line up with TRBD1. The CDR3 runs to 15 residues. The germline gives CDR1 SGHTA, CDR2 FQGNSA. V shed 5 bases and J 2 bases; nucleotides not matched to a gene: 4. The CDR3 DNA is TGTGCCAGCAGCCGCGGACAGGGGGCAAACTATGGCTACACCTTC. Translating gives CASSRGQGANYGYTF.

V gene TRBV18 combines with J gene TRBJ2-3; 12 bases align to TRBD2. Per the germline V gene, CDR1 is KGHSH and CDR2 is LQKENI. V shed 0 bases, J shed 5 bases, and the junction held 9 bases outside the gene matches. This CDR3 is 18 amino acids long. CDR3 loop: CASSPPPSGGAQRDTQYF. DNA of the CDR3: TGTGCCAGCTCACCACCGCCTAGCGGGGGGGCACAGAGAGATACGCAGTATTTT.

The chain links TRBV4-1 to TRBJ2-7; D possibly corresponds to TRBD1 (7 bases). The length of the CDR3 is 16 residues. From germline, CDR1 is MGHRA and CDR2 YSYEKL. The V and J ends lost 1 base and 7 bases respectively, with 20 bases between them. The DNA for the CDR3 is TGCGCCAGCAGCCAAGTGGGCGGGACAGCCTTGGGGGAGCAGTACTTC. Translation gives CASSQVGGTALGEQYF.

This chain joins TRBV19 and TRBJ2-1, with 14 bases identical to TRBD2. The ends lost 7 bases at V and 9 bases at J; junction bases unmatched: 5. The CDR3 is 14 residues long. Germline values: CDR1 LNHDA, CDR2 SQIVND (reference sequence). CDR3 sequence reads: CASKGLAGVGEQFF. The DNA for the CDR3 is TGTGCCAGTAAGGGACTAGCGGGGGTCGGTGAGCAGTTCTTC.

The J gene is TRBJ1-2, the V gene TRBV19; 9 bases agree with TRBD1. CDR1 and CDR2 (germline): LNHDA, SQIVND (reference sequence). With V trimmed by 5 bases and J by 8 bases, 6 bases remained unmatched. The CDR3 is 13 amino acids. The CDR3 protein is CASSQQGAAGYTF. The CDR3 region has the DNA TGTGCCAGTAGTCAACAGGGGGCGGCGGGCTACACCTTC. Full variable domain (rest looked up from reference TRBV19 and TRBJ1-2): DGGITQSPKYLFRKEGQNVTLSCEQNLNHDAMYWYRQDPGQGLRLIYYSQIVNDFQKGDIAEGYSVSREKKESFPLTVTSAQKNPTAFYLCASSQQGAAGYTFGSGTRLTVV.

The rearrangement joins TRBV18 to TRBJ1-3; 7 nucleotides agree with TRBD1. Germline V gene sequence: CDR1 KGHSH, CDR2 LQKENI. The CDR3 extends over 15 amino acids. V lost 2 bases to trimming and J lost 4 bases; unmatched junction nucleotides: 5. The CDR3 sequence: CASSPATGRGNTIYF. The DNA of the CDR3 is TGTGCCAGCTCACCAGCGACAGGGAGGGGAAACACCATATATTTT.

V and J are TRBV18 and TRBJ1-2; D ambiguous. CDR3 length equals 16 residues. V lost 3 bases and J 0 bases, leaving 14 bases between the germline ends. Germline CDR1 is KGHSH and CDR2 is LQKENI. The CDR3: CASSPLREAPNYGYTF. In DNA form, the CDR3 reads TGTGCCAGCTCACCCTTGCGGGAAGCCCCTAACTATGGCTACACCTTC.

The V call is TRBV18, the J call TRBJ2-7; 10 bases are a match to TRBD1. Germline V gene sequence: CDR1 KGHSH, CDR2 LQKENI. Unmatched junction bases numbered 8, after V lost 3 bases and J lost 3 bases. The CDR3 totals 16 residues. DNA of the CDR3: TGTGCCAGCTCACCGAACCCGACAGGGGGCCACTACGAGCAGTACTTC. This translates into CASSPNPTGGHYEQYF.

This sequence joins TRBV4-1 and TRBJ2-7, with 15 bases fitting TRBD2. Trimming removed 4 bases from V and 11 bases from J; junction bases left unmatched: 12. The CDR3 is 16 residues long. From germline, CDR1 is MGHRA and CDR2 YSYEKL. CDR3: CASSRATGTSGGTEYF. Written as DNA, the CDR3 is TGCGCCAGCAGCCGAGCGACCGGGACTAGCGGGGGGACGGAGTACTTC.

A few counts support this clone. This chain connects TRBV5-4 to TRBJ2-7, with D possibly matching TRBD1 (6 bases). Germline assignment: CDR1 SGHNT and CDR2 YYREEE (reference sequence). Trimming removed 1 base from V and 4 bases from J, with 9 bases in between. The CDR3 has 13 residues. The CDR3 DNA reads as TGTGCCAGCAGCTTGCAGGGGACGTACGAGCAGTACTTC. Protein sequence: CASSLQGTYEQYF.

V is TRBV7-2 and J is TRBJ1-6, with unresolved D. The CDR3 sequence is 15 residues long. Germline CDR1 and CDR2: SGHTA and FQGNSA. Trimming removed 1 base at V and 6 bases at J, with 10 bases between. Written as DNA, the CDR3 is TGTGCCAGCAGCTTAGGGAATGGAGGTAATTCACCCCTCCACTTT. This encodes CASSLGNGGNSPLHF.

V is TRBV5-4 and J is TRBJ2-7, with D perhaps TRBD1 (5 bases). In germline, CDR1 is SGHNT, CDR2 YYREEE (reference sequence). Deletions cut 4 bases from V and 4 bases from J, with 18 bases between. CDR3 length equals 15 residues. The CDR3 DNA follows: TGTGCCAGCAGCCTCTCCCAGGGCCCCCTTTACGAGCAGTACTTC. This translates into CASSLSQGPLYEQYF.

Here the CDR3 reads CASSRTGGTQYF. CDR3 sequence (DNA): TGTGCCAGCAGCCGGACAGGAGGGACCCAGTACTTC. The chain uses TRBV14 and TRBJ2-5, with 7 bases fitting TRBD1. Per the germline V gene, CDR1 is SGHDN and CDR2 is FVKESK. Germline trimming cut 4 bases from V and 7 bases from J; bases unmatched to any gene: 3. The CDR3 sequence is 12 residues long.

The chain carries TRBV18 and TRBJ1-1; TRBD1 might be the D (6 bases). The length of the CDR3 is 17 residues. Trimming removed 9 bases from V and 0 bases from J, with 23 bases in between. Per the germline V gene, CDR1 is KGHSH and CDR2 is LQKENI. CDR3 protein: CASQIARGVIMNTEAFF. The DNA for the CDR3 is TGTGCCAGTCAGATAGCCAGGGGTGTAATCATGAACACTGAAGCTTTCTTT.